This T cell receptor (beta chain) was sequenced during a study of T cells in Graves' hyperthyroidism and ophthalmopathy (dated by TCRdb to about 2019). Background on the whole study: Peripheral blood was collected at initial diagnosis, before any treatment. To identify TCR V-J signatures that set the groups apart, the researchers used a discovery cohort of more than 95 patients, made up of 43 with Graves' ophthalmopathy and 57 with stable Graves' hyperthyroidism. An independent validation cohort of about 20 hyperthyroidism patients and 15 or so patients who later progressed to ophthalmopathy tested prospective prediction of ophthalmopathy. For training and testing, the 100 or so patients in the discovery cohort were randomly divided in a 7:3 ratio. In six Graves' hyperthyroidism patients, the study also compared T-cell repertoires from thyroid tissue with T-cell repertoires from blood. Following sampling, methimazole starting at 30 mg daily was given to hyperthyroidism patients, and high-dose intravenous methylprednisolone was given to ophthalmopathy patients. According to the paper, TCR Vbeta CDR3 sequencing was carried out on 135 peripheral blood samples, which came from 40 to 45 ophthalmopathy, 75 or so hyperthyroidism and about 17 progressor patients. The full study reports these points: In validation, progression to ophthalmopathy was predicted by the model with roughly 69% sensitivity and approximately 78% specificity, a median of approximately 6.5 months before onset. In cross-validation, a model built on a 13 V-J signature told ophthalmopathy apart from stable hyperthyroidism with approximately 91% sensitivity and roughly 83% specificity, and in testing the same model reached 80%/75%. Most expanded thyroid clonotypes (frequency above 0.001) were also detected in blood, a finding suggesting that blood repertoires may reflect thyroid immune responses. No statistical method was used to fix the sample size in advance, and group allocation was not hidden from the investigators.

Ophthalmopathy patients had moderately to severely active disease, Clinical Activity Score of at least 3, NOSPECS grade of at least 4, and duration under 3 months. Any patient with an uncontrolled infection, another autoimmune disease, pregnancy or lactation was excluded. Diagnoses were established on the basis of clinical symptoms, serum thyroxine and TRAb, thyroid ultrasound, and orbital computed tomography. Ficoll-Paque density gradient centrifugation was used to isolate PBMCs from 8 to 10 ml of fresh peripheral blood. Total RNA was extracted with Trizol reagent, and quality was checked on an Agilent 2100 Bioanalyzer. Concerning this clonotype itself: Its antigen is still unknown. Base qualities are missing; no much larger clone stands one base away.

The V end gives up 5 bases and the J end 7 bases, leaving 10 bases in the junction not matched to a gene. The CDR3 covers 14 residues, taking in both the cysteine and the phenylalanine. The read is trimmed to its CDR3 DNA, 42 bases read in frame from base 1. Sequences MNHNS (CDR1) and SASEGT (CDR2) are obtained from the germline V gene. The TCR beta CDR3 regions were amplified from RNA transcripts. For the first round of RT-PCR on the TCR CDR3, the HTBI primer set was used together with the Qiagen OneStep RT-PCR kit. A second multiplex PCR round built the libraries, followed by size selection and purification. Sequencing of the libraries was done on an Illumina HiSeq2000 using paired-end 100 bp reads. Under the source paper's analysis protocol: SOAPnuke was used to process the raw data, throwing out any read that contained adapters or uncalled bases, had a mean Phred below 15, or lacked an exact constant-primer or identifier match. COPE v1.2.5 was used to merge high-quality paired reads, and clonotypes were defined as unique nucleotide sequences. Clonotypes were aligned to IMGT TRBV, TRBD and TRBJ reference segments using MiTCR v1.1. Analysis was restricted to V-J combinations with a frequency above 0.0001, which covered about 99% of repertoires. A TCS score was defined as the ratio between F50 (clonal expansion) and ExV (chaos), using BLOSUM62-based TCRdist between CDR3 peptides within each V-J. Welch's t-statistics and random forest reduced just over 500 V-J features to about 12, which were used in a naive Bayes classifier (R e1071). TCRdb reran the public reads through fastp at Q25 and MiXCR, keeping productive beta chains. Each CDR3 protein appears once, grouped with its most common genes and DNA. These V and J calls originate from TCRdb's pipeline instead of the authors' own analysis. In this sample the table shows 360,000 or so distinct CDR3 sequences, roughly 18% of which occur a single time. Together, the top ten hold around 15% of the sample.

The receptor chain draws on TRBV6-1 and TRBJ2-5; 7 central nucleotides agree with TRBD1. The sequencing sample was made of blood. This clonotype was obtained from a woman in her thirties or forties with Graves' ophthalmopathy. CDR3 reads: CASSRQGLAGTQYF. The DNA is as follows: TGTGCCAGCAGTAGACAGGGTCTTGCGGGGACCCAGTACTTC.